A few counts support the clone carrying this TCR beta chain. Antigen: not known. This sample stems from a study of cytotoxic CD8 clonotypes in ibrutinib-treated CLL. General study findings and limits: While tracking circulating CD8+ T-cell counts, baseline clonality exceeded that of age-matched healthy donors.

The CDR3 length is 13 residues. J lost 3 bases, V lost 6 bases, and 4 bases had no gene match. Per germline, CDR1 ENHRY and CDR2 SYGVKD. Sequencing used immunoSEQ multiplex PCR; TCRdb keeps in-frame clones, though not all of them. The sample has 250,000 to 350,000 clones, more than 70% seen once; the top ten hold about 5.7%. The specimen comprised PBMCs, sampled at disease progression, from a patient treated with ibrutinib. The rearrangement links TRBV10-3 to TRBJ1-1, with 7 bases that match TRBD1. The source is a human donor with chronic lymphocytic leukemia. The DNA of the CDR3 is TGTGCCATCAGAGACAGGGCGGACACTGAAGCTTTCTTT. Its protein is CAIRDRADTEAFF.